This T cell receptor beta chain was found in a study of shared clonotypes between healthy human individuals. Assay used: immunoSEQ multiplex PCR; TCRdb lists only in-frame clones, some missing. This sample has under 2.5 million clones, with 92% found just once. Germline assignment: CDR1 SGHRS and CDR2 YFSETQ. V gave up 7 bases and J gave up 3 bases, with 10 bases separating them. The CDR3 consists of 13 residues. Material for sequencing was naive CD4+ T cells from PBMCs. The subset is: CD45RA+ positively selected. This clonotype was sampled from a young man in good health. Some clones in this sample may be carry-over from other donors' samples. This chain links TRBV5-1 with TRBJ1-4; a weak D match, TRBD1 (5 bases). The CDR3 region is CASHRGSNEKLFF. In DNA, the CDR3 is TGCGCCAGCCATAGGGGCTCTAATGAAAAACTGTTTTTT.